This TCR beta chain was identified during a study of blood T cell repertoires in COVID-19. Study details: Whether acute or convalescent, the COVID-19 samples came from the United States, Italy and Spain. Sample material is recorded as cDNA or gDNA derived from T cells, B-cell-depleted T cells, or PBMCs.

The CDR3 is 16 residues long. The germline V gene encodes CDR1 KGHSH and CDR2 LQKENI. V gave up 1 base and J gave up 0 bases, with 11 bases separating them. Per the study methods: Amplified reference gene primers provided the basis for estimating nucleated cell counts. Sequencing was performed with immunoSEQ multiplex PCR; in TCRdb, only in-frame clones are kept and a portion is missing. Clonal size and the V and J genes are those of that table, whereas D and trimming came from the DNA. Here the sample spans 120,000 or so clones, over 75% being singletons. Seattle-derived patients entered the study during active infection and were followed longitudinally.

This chain links TRBV18 with TRBJ2-3, with D possibly being TRBD1 (6 bases). Source material: peripheral blood. This sequence originates from a man aged 25 to 40 with COVID-19, enrolled during active disease. CDR3 sequence (DNA): TGTGCCAGCTCACCACAGGACAGCGATAGCACAGATACGCAGTATTTT. This sequence encodes CASSPQDSDSTDTQYF.